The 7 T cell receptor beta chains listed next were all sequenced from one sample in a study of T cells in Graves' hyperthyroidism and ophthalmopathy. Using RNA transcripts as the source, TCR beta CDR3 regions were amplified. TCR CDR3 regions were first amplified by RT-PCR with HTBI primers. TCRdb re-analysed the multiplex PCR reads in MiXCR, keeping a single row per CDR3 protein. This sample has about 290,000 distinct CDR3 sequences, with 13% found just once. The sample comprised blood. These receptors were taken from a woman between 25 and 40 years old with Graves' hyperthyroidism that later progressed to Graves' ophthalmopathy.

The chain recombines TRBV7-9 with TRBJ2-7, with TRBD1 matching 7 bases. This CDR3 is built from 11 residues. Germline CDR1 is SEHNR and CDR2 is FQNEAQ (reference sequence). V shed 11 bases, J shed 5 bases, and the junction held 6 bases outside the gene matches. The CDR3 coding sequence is TGTGCCTTTGAGACAGGGAACGAGCAGTACTTC. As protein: CAFETGNEQYF. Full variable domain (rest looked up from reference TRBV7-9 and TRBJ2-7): DTGVSQNPRHKITKRGQNVTFRCDPISEHNRLYWYRQTLGQGPEFLTYFQNEAQLEKSRLLSDRFSAERPKGSFSTLEIQRTEQGDSAMYLCAFETGNEQYFGPGTRLTVT.

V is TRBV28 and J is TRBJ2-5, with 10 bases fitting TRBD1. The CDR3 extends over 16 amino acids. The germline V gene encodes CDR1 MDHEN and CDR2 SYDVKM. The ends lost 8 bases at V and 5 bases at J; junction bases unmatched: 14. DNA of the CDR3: TGTGCCAGCGGAAACCGACAGGGGGCGATTATGGAGACCCAGTACTTC. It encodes CASGNRQGAIMETQYF.

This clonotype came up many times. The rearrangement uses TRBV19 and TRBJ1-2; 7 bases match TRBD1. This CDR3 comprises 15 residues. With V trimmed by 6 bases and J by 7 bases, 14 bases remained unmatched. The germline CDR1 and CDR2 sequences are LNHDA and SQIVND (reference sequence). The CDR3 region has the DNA TGTGCCAGTAGCGTCCGGGACAGATCCCCCATTGGCTACACCTTC. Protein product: CASSVRDRSPIGYTF.

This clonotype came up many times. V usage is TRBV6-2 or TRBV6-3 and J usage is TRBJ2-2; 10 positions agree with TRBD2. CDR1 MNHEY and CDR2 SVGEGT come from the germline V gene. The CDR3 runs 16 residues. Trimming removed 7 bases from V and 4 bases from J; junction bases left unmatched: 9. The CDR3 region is CASISGRAFGTGELFF. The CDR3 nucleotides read TGTGCCAGCATAAGCGGGAGGGCCTTTGGCACCGGGGAGCTGTTTTTT.

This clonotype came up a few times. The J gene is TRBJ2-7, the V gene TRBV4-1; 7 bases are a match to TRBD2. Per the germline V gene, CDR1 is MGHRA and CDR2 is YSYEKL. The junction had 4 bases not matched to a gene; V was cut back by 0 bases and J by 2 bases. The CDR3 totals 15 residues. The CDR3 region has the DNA TGCGCCAGCAGCCAAGATCCTAGCGGCACCTACGAGCAGTACTTC. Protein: CASSQDPSGTYEQYF.

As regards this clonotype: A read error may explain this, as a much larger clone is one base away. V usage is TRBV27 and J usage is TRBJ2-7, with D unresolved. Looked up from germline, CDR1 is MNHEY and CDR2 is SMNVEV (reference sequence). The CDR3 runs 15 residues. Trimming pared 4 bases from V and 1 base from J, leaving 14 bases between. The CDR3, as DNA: TGTGCCAGCAGTTACCTCGGCGGATCTTCCTACGAGCAGTACTTC. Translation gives CASSYLGGSSYEQYF.

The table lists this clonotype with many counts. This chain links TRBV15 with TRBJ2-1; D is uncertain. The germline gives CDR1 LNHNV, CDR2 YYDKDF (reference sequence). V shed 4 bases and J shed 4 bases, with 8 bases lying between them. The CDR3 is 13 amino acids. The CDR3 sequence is CATSTLGYNEQFF. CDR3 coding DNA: TGTGCCACCAGCACTCTCGGATACAATGAGCAGTTCTTC.